This T cell receptor (beta chain) stems from a study of T cell responses to AZD1222 COVID-19 vaccine. Trimming pared 1 base from V and 0 bases from J, leaving 10 bases between. CDR1 is SGHRS, CDR2 YFSETQ, per germline. The CDR3 spans 15 residues. Produced via immunoSEQ multiplex PCR; TCRdb's table is partial and in-frame only. The sample includes roughly 120,000 clones, about 85% seen only once; the top ten take approximately 2.4%. The input for sequencing was peripheral blood, taken on day 0 of AZD1222 vaccination. This chain uses TRBV5-1 with TRBJ1-2; the D is unclear. The TCR was taken from an adult in good health. CDR3 sequence: CASSLSSTTNYGYTF. DNA of the CDR3: TGCGCCAGCAGCTTGAGTAGTACTACTAACTATGGCTACACCTTC.